One sample yielded the 24 T cell receptor beta chains listed below, sequenced in a study of blood T cell repertoires in COVID-19. TCRdb's copy holds only in-frame clones and misses some; the assay was immunoSEQ multiplex PCR. The sample has under 95,000 clones; roughly 86% are singletons. Sequencing was performed on peripheral blood. The receptors were gathered from a woman aged 80 or older with acute or convalescent COVID-19.

The chain recombines TRBV16 with TRBJ2-7, with unresolved D. The ends were cut back, 4 bases at V and 4 bases at J, with 17 bases in the middle. From germline, CDR1 is KGHSY and CDR2 FQNENV. The CDR3 is 15 amino acids. The CDR3 here is CASSPLVASAYEQYF. In nucleotides, the CDR3 is TGTGCCAGCAGCCCTCTAGTGGCCTCGGCATACGAGCAGTACTTC.

The chain couples TRBV27 to TRBJ2-3; D perhaps matches TRBD1 (5 bases). V dropped 2 bases and J dropped 4 bases, with 16 bases sitting between them. From germline, CDR1 is MNHEY and CDR2 SMNVEV (reference sequence). This CDR3 region has 16 residues. CDR3 coding DNA: TGTGCCAGCAGTTTAGCTCCTCTTGGGGCCCCAGATACGCAGTATTTT. Amino acid sequence: CASSLAPLGAPDTQYF.

This clone was counted only a few times. The chain links TRBV5-1 to TRBJ1-1, with D possibly being TRBD1 (5 bases). The CDR3 consists of 14 residues. Germline V gene lookup returns CDR1 SGHRS and CDR2 YFSETQ. V was shortened by 0 bases and J by 8 bases, with 14 bases between the two germline ends. The DNA of the CDR3 is TGCGCCAGCAGCTTGGAGGGGCCGATAGGGGAAGCTTTCTTT. Protein: CASSLEGPIGEAFF.

The count of this clone is one. V is TRBV5-1 and J is TRBJ2-7; D is perhaps TRBD2 (5 bases). V was clipped by 0 bases and J by 6 bases, with 22 bases between them. This CDR3 spans 17 amino acids. The germline V gene encodes CDR1 SGHRS and CDR2 YFSETQ. CDR3 residues: CASSLAGSSTKAAEQYF. For the CDR3, the DNA is TGCGCCAGCAGCTTGGCCGGGTCCTCCACTAAAGCGGCCGAGCAGTACTTC. Based on the CDR3 plus reference TRBV5-1 and TRBJ2-7, the full variable domain is KAGVTQTPRYLIKTRGQQVTLSCSPISGHRSVSWYQQTPGQGLQFLFEYFSETQRNKGNFPGRFSGRQFSNSRSEMNVSTLELGDSALYLCASSLAGSSTKAAEQYFGPGTRLTVT.

The V and J genes are TRBV24-1 and TRBJ1-4; 9 bases are shared with TRBD1. V lost 7 bases to trimming and J lost 2 bases; unmatched junction nucleotides: 7. The CDR3 is made up of 16 amino acids. Germline lookup yields CDR1 KGHDR and CDR2 SFDVKD. The DNA for the CDR3 is TGTGCCACCAGCGGGGACAGGGAGGTTACTAATGAAAAACTGTTTTTT. Protein product: CATSGDREVTNEKLFF.

This clone was counted only a few times. The rearrangement uses TRBV5-1 and TRBJ2-7; 13 bases agree with TRBD2. The germline V gene encodes CDR1 SGHRS and CDR2 YFSETQ. The CDR3 is made up of 15 amino acids. J gave up 5 bases and V 3 bases, and 5 bases lay outside the gene matches. CDR3 coding DNA: TGCGCCAGCAGCTCAGGACTAGCGGGAGAGGACGAGCAGTACTTC. It translates to CASSSGLAGEDEQYF.

This sequence joins TRBV7-2 and TRBJ1-3; D remains ambiguous. Between the trimmed V and J ends, which lost 1 base and 1 base, there was a span of 17 bases. CDR3 length: 18 residues. Germline assignment: CDR1 SGHTA and CDR2 FQGNSA. CDR3 DNA: TGTGCCAGCAGCTTAGGGCAGGTATCACGCCAATCTGGAAACACCATATATTTT. Residues: CASSLGQVSRQSGNTIYF.

This chain links TRBV3-1 (or the pseudogene TRBV3-2) with TRBJ1-1; D unresolved. Trimming removed 8 bases at V and 1 base at J, with 20 bases between. Germline V gene sequence: CDR1 LGHDT, CDR2 YNNKEL (reference sequence). This CDR3 has 16 residues. The CDR3 bases are TGTGCCAGCCGCGAGGCGGGTATCTCGGGGAACACTGAAGCTTTCTTT. Its translation is CASREAGISGNTEAFF.

The chain joins TRBV11-2 to TRBJ1-1, with D perhaps matching TRBD1 (6 bases). The CDR3 sequence is 14 residues long. Trimming took off 5 bases at V and 7 bases at J, with 17 bases between the two ends. Per the germline V gene, CDR1 is SGHAT and CDR2 is FQNNGV. As DNA, the CDR3 is TGTGCCAGCAGCCTCATACAGGGATGGGGTGAAGCTTTCTTT. The encoded protein is CASSLIQGWGEAFF.

This chain's CDR3 is CASSLLNTGELFF. The DNA of the CDR3 is TGTGCCAGCAGCTTACTGAACACCGGGGAGCTGTTTTTT. The rearrangement uses TRBV7-6 and TRBJ2-2; D remains unclear. V lost 2 bases and J 1 base, leaving 2 bases between the germline ends. The CDR3 consists of 13 residues. In germline, CDR1 is SGHVS, CDR2 FNYEAQ.

This chain's CDR3 is CASSLPGQGAYGYTF. The CDR3 DNA is TGTGCCAGCAGCTTACCGGGACAGGGGGCCTATGGCTACACCTTC. The chain links TRBV5-6 to TRBJ1-2, with 12 bases matching TRBD1. From germline, CDR1 is SGHDT and CDR2 YYEEEE. J gave up 4 bases and V 2 bases, and 3 bases lay outside the gene matches. The CDR3 spans 15 residues.

There are a few counts of this clone. The chain carries TRBV2 and TRBJ1-6; TRBD1 matches at 7 bases. CDR1 is SNHLY, CDR2 FYNNEI, per germline. Trimming took 2 bases from V and 7 from J; bases not matched to a gene: 5. This CDR3 is 15 amino acids long. In DNA, the CDR3 is TGTGCCAGCAGTGAACAGACAGGGTTGAATTCACCCCTCCACTTT. Residues: CASSEQTGLNSPLHF.

The chain has TRBV4-2 and TRBJ1-2; D is unclear. Trimming removed 1 base from V and 7 bases from J, with 13 bases in between. The germline V gene encodes CDR1 LGHNA and CDR2 YNFKEQ. This CDR3 contains 14 residues. CDR3 protein: CASSQGEVTGGYTF. The DNA for the CDR3 is TGTGCCAGCAGCCAAGGGGAGGTTACCGGTGGCTACACCTTC.

The genes are TRBV7-2 and TRBJ1-5, with D tentatively TRBD1 (5 bases). The V end lost 7 bases, the J end lost 0 bases, and 13 bases lay between the germline ends. CDR1 is SGHTA, CDR2 FQGNSA, per germline. This CDR3 comprises 15 residues. The CDR3 is CASNQGVGSNQPQHF. CDR3 coding DNA: TGTGCCAGCAACCAAGGGGTGGGTAGCAATCAGCCCCAGCATTTT.

The chain uses TRBV7-2 and TRBJ2-7, with D hard to call. The CDR3 is made up of 15 amino acids. Germline CDR1 and CDR2: SGHTA and FQGNSA. V lost 2 bases to trimming and J lost 4 bases, with 15 bases between them. CDR3 in DNA: TGTGCCAGCAGCTTAAGTGTCCTGAGTCCTTACGAGCAGTACTTC. Encoded protein: CASSLSVLSPYEQYF.

This chain joins TRBV11-2 and TRBJ2-1; D gene ambiguous. Trimming shortened V by 5 bases and J by 3 bases, and 5 bases separated the two germline ends. CDR1 and CDR2 from the germline V gene are SGHAT and FQNNGV. This CDR3 has 12 amino acids. The CDR3 here is CASSLFYNEQFF. The CDR3 coding sequence is TGTGCCAGCAGCCTATTCTACAATGAGCAGTTCTTC.

The chain carries TRBV27 and TRBJ2-1; TRBD2 is a possible D gene (5 bases). This CDR3 comprises 15 residues. CDR1 MNHEY and CDR2 SMNVEV come from the germline V gene (reference sequence). Trimming shortened V by 6 bases and J by 0 bases, and 12 bases separated the two germline ends. The CDR3: CASRPHEGSYNEQFF. The CDR3 nucleotides are TGTGCCAGCAGGCCACATGAGGGCTCCTACAATGAGCAGTTCTTC.

V gene TRBV3-1 (or the pseudogene TRBV3-2) combines with J gene TRBJ2-2, with 8 bases fitting TRBD2. There are 16 residues in the CDR3. The germline V gene encodes CDR1 LGHDT and CDR2 YNNKEL (reference sequence). V was pared by 1 base and J by 7 bases, with 8 bases of the junction left unmatched. The CDR3 region has the DNA TGTGCCAGCAGCCAAGTTCGGCTAGCGGGCGTCGGGGAGCTGTTTTTT. It encodes CASSQVRLAGVGELFF.

The V call is TRBV7-2, the J call TRBJ2-1, with a tentative D call TRBD2 (5 bases). This CDR3 region has 17 residues. V shed 1 base and J shed 9 bases, with 22 bases lying between them. CDR1 and CDR2 from the germline V gene are SGHTA and FQGNSA. Here the CDR3 reads CASSLVLGPRTRVEQFF. CDR3 sequence (DNA): TGTGCCAGCAGCTTAGTGCTGGGTCCTCGGACTCGGGTTGAGCAGTTCTTC.

This chain links TRBV3-1 (or the pseudogene TRBV3-2) with TRBJ2-7, with 16 nucleotides matching TRBD2. Germline CDR1 reads LGHDT; CDR2 reads YNNKEL (reference sequence). V was pared by 4 bases and J by 6 bases, with 9 bases of the junction left unmatched. This CDR3 is 17 amino acids long. The CDR3 bases are TGTGCCAGCAGCCGGGGACTAGCGGGAGGGCCCTTTTTCGAGCAGTACTTC. Its translation: CASSRGLAGGPFFEQYF.

The rearrangement joins TRBV12-5 to TRBJ1-1, with 7 nucleotides matching TRBD1. The CDR3 is made up of 13 amino acids. V shed 7 bases and J 4 bases; nucleotides not matched to a gene: 6. Per the germline V gene, CDR1 is LGHNT and CDR2 is FRNRAP. The DNA of the CDR3 is TGTGCTAGTGCCTTACAGGGGAGCACTGAAGCTTTCTTT. This sequence encodes CASALQGSTEAFF.

This rearrangement joins TRBV10-1 to TRBJ2-2; 7 bases line up with TRBD1. This CDR3 is built from 14 residues. Losses at the gene ends were 7 bases for V and 4 bases for J; bases not matched to a gene: 6. Germline assignment: CDR1 WNHNN and CDR2 SYGVQD (reference sequence). CDR3 nucleotide sequence: TGCGCCAGCAAAGAGGGGGCGAGCACCGGGGAGCTGTTTTTT. This gives the protein CASKEGASTGELFF.

This chain links TRBV6-5 with TRBJ1-5, with 8 bases aligning to TRBD1. Per germline, CDR1 MNHEY and CDR2 SVGAGI. This CDR3 has 15 amino acids. With 5 bases clipped from V and 2 bases from J, the junction kept 5 bases outside the gene matches. The CDR3 region has the DNA TGTGCCAGCAGTCCACCGGGACAGGGCAATCAGCCCCAGCATTTT. This encodes CASSPPGQGNQPQHF.

This chain connects TRBV5-5 to TRBJ2-1; tentative D call: TRBD2 (6 bases). Trimming removed 4 bases from V and 12 bases from J, with 14 bases in between. The CDR3 has 12 residues. Germline CDR1 SGHKS, CDR2 YYEKEE (reference sequence). Written as DNA, the CDR3 is TGTGCCAGCAGCAAGGACGTGGGGGGGCAGTTCTTC. It yields the protein CASSKDVGGQFF. Full variable domain (rest looked up from reference TRBV5-5 and TRBJ2-1): DAGVTQSPTHLIKTRGQQVTLRCSPISGHKSVSWYQQVLGQGPQFIFQYYEKEERGRGNFPDRFSARQFPNYSSELNVNALLLGDSALYLCASSKDVGGQFFGPGTRLTVL.